The rows below give T cell receptor beta chains drawn from one sample of a study of Ad26.COV2.S vaccination and SARS-CoV-2 variants. The data were produced by immunoSEQ multiplex PCR, yet TCRdb's version contains in-frame clones alone and is incomplete. The sample lists 380,000 or so clones; roughly 90% were seen once. The input for sequencing was peripheral blood, taken in a trial of Ad26.COV2.S vaccine versus placebo. Source of these receptors: a person between 18 and 65 years old who received the Ad26.COV2.S COVID-19 vaccine or a placebo. The CDR3 runs from the conserved cysteine through the conserved F or W. The D gene is left open where the match is weak. A row's size may be missing; if present it is once, few, many or a size class.

.	13	once	TRBV28	TRBJ1-2	CASSPGGGYGYTF	TGTGCCAGCAGCCCCGGGGGGGGTTATGGCTACACCTTC
.	14	.	TRBV20-1	TRBJ2-5	CSASRPGSQETQYF	TGCAGTGCTAGTCGCCCGGGATCACAAGAGACCCAGTACTTC
.	12	once	TRBV7-7	TRBJ2-2	CASSRIPGELFF	TGTGCTAGCAGCCGGATTCCCGGGGAGCTGTTTTTT
.	13	.	TRBV6-2/TRBV6-3	TRBJ1-2	CASSYTDKGGYTF	TGTGCCAGCAGTTACACCGACAAGGGTGGCTACACCTTC
TRBD2	12	.	TRBV6-5	TRBJ2-1	CASSSPGLVAFF	TGTGCCAGCAGTTCCCCGGGACTAGTAGCCTTCTTC
TRBD2	16	.	TRBV7-2	TRBJ2-3	CASSPTLAGGRDTQYF	TGTGCCAGCAGCCCGACACTAGCGGGGGGGAGGGATACGCAGTATTTT
.	15	.	TRBV7-3	TRBJ2-3	CASSAGSPAGNTQYF	TGTGCCAGCAGCGCCGGCTCCCCGGCGGGAAATACGCAGTATTTT
.	16	.	TRBV4-3	TRBJ1-1	CASSQEEGRGNTEAFF	TGCGCCAGCAGCCAAGAGGAGGGCAGGGGGAACACTGAAGCTTTCTTT
TRBD2	17	.	TRBV28	TRBJ2-7	CASKPMRGMGSSYEQYF	TGTGCCAGCAAACCAATGCGGGGGATGGGGTCCTCCTACGAGCAGTACTTC
.	13	.	TRBV28	TRBJ2-7	CATRPTSSYEQYF	TGTGCCACCAGACCCACGAGCTCCTACGAGCAGTACTTC
.	15	.	TRBV6-2/TRBV6-3	TRBJ1-1	CASSPKGGQNTEAFF	TGTGCCAGCAGCCCCAAAGGCGGACAGAACACTGAAGCTTTCTTT
TRBD2	16	.	TRBV9	TRBJ2-1	CASSATPRLANNEQFF	TGTGCCAGCAGCGCAACTCCTAGACTAGCGAATAATGAGCAGTTCTTC
.	13	.	TRBV30	TRBJ1-2	CACSAQPYYGYTF	TGTGCCTGCTCGGCACAGCCTTACTATGGCTACACCTTC